A selection of T cell receptor beta chains follows, all from one sample in a study of blood T cell repertoires in COVID-19. TCRdb's copy holds only in-frame clones and misses some; the assay was immunoSEQ multiplex PCR. There are more than 30,000 clones in the sample; roughly 78% occur only once, and around 15% lies in the top ten. Sequencing used peripheral blood. The receptor set was obtained from a woman in her 70s with acute or convalescent COVID-19. CDR3s include the opening cysteine and the closing phenylalanine or tryptophan. The D gene is left open where the match is weak. Size values are once, few and many counts, or a class for expanded clones, and some rows have none.

J | D | size | V | DNA | CDR3
TRBJ2-6 | TRBD2 | NA | TRBV4-2 | TGTGCCAGCAGCCAAGGCGGGAGTGGGAGCTCTGGGGCCAACGTCCTGACTTTC | CASSQGGSGSSGANVLTF
TRBJ2-1 | TRBD2 | NA | TRBV5-4 | TGTGCCAGCAGCTTGGGACAAAGGGAGGGTAATGAGCAGTTCTTC | CASSLGQREGNEQFF
TRBJ1-1 | TRBD1 | NA | TRBV7-9 | TGTGCCAGCAGCTTAACAGGGGGCAACACTGAAGCTTTCTTT | CASSLTGGNTEAFF
TRBJ2-1 | TRBD2 | NA | TRBV5-6 | TGTGCCAGCAGCTGGCAGACTAGCGGGGGGCGGAATGAGCAGTTCTTC | CASSWQTSGGRNEQFF
TRBJ2-7 | NA | NA | TRBV5-6 | TGTGCCAGCAGCTCACCGACAGTTTCCTACGAGCAGTACTTC | CASSSPTVSYEQYF
TRBJ2-3 | NA | NA | TRBV7-2 | TGTGCCAGCAGCTTAGGAGGGCGGCGGGGCACGCAGTATTTT | CASSLGGRRGTQYF
TRBJ1-4 | NA | NA | TRBV6-6 | TGTGCCAGCAGTTACTCATGGGGGCGAGGTGAAAAACTGTTTTTT | CASSYSWGRGEKLFF
TRBJ2-1 | TRBD1 | few | TRBV19 | TGTGCCAGTAGTGAACAGGGGGCAGGGTTGAATGAGCAGTTCTTC | CASSEQGAGLNEQFF
TRBJ2-3 | NA | NA | TRBV18 | TGTGCCAGCTCACCATTAGGTACAGGGATTGGCACAGATACGCAGTATTTT | CASSPLGTGIGTDTQYF
TRBJ2-5 | TRBD2 | NA | TRBV27 | TGTGCCAGCAGTTCCGGGACTAGGGAACCTTTCCAAGAGACCCAGTACTTC | CASSSGTREPFQETQYF
TRBJ1-5 | NA | few | TRBV10-1 | TGCGCCAGCAGTGAATCAGGGGACGATCAGCCCCAGCATTTT | CASSESGDDQPQHF
TRBJ2-1 | TRBD2 | NA | TRBV19 | TGTGCCAGTAGGACCCCGGGACTAGCGGGAGGAAAGATGGTCTTC | CASRTPGLAGGKMVF
TRBJ2-1 | TRBD1 | NA | TRBV6-5 | TGTGCCAGCAGTTACTCAGGACAGGGGAAAAATGAGCAGTTCTTC | CASSYSGQGKNEQFF
TRBJ1-1 | TRBD1 | NA | TRBV7-2 | TGTGCCAGCAGCTTCCGGGACAGAGGCACTGAAGCTTTCTTT | CASSFRDRGTEAFF
TRBJ1-2 | NA | NA | TRBV5-1 | TGCGCCAGCAGCCCCACACAGACGAGTTATGGCTACACCTTC | CASSPTQTSYGYTF
TRBJ2-5 | NA | once | TRBV7-9 | TGTGCCAGCAGCTCCGAACTAGCAGTACAAGAGACCCAGTACTTC | CASSSELAVQETQYF
TRBJ2-1 | TRBD2 | NA | TRBV6-5 | TGTGCCAGCACGATTGGACTAGACAATGAGCAGTTCTTC | CASTIGLDNEQFF
TRBJ2-7 | NA | NA | TRBV27 | TGTGCCAGCAGTTCCCTCCTAGCTCACGAGCAGTACTTC | CASSSLLAHEQYF
TRBJ2-5 | NA | NA | TRBV18 | TGTGCCAGCTCACCACCCGGACAGCTAGAGACCCAGTACTTC | CASSPPGQLETQYF
TRBJ2-2 | TRBD1 | NA | TRBV10-3 | TGTGCCATCAGTGTGTTACAGGGGACACCCACCGGGGAGCTGTTTTTT | CAISVLQGTPTGELFF
TRBJ2-7 | TRBD1 | NA | TRBV13 | TGTGCCAGCAGCTCCACAGGGGGGAAGTCCTACGAGCAGTACTTC | CASSSTGGKSYEQYF
TRBJ2-2 | TRBD2 | NA | TRBV3-1/TRBV3-2 | TGTGCCAGCAGCCAAGATGGGACTAGCCTCACCGGGGAGCTGTTTTTT | CASSQDGTSLTGELFF
TRBJ1-1 | NA | once | TRBV3-1/TRBV3-2 | TGTGCCAGCAGCCAAGGCAGGGGCAGAGGAAAGAACACTGAAGCTTTCTTT | CASSQGRGRGKNTEAFF
TRBJ2-3 | TRBD2 | few | TRBV19 | TGTGCCAGTAGTTCCCGGACTAGCGGGAGGACCGGGTATACGCAGTATTTT | CASSSRTSGRTGYTQYF
TRBJ1-3 | TRBD1 | NA | TRBV6-5 | TGTGCCAGCAGGACTTCAGGGGGCAGAAACACCATATATTTT | CASRTSGGRNTIYF
TRBJ2-1 | TRBD2 | NA | TRBV18 | TGTGCCAGCTCGCGAGCGGGGGCAGTTAGGAATGAGCAGTTCTTC | CASSRAGAVRNEQFF
TRBJ1-5 | TRBD1 | NA | TRBV19 | TGTGCCAGTAGCACCCGGGACAGGGGTTCTAATCAGCCCCAGCATTTT | CASSTRDRGSNQPQHF
TRBJ2-1 | NA | NA | TRBV9 | TGTGCCAGCAGCCCCCGGGACATCACCAATGAGCAGTTCTTC | CASSPRDITNEQFF
TRBJ1-5 | NA | NA | TRBV5-1 | TGCGCCAGCAGCGCGGGGGCAGATAGCAATCAGCCCCAGCATTTT | CASSAGADSNQPQHF
TRBJ2-3 | TRBD2 | NA | TRBV28 | TGTGCCAGCAGTTTGGTTCCCCGGTGGACTAGCGGATACACAGATACGCAGTATTTT | CASSLVPRWTSGYTDTQYF
TRBJ2-7 | TRBD1 | NA | TRBV2 | TGTGCCAGCAACCCTGGACAGGCCTGGGATGCGCAGTACTTC | CASNPGQAWDAQYF
TRBJ2-7 | NA | NA | TRBV5-4 | TGTGCCAGCAGCGCGCCAGGGAGGAACGAGCAGTACTTC | CASSAPGRNEQYF
TRBJ1-2 | NA | NA | TRBV19 | TGTGCCAGTAGTATCAGGGGCCCTGCTAACTATGGCTACACCTTC | CASSIRGPANYGYTF
TRBJ2-1 | TRBD2 | few | TRBV9 | TGTGCCAGCAGCGTCGTAGCGGGGGGAGGCCAAAACCACAATGAGCAGTTCTTC | CASSVVAGGGQNHNEQFF
TRBJ2-7 | TRBD2 | NA | TRBV28 | TGTGCCAGCACCGTCGGGCTAGCGGACCCCTACGAGCAGTACTTC | CASTVGLADPYEQYF
TRBJ2-7 | NA | NA | TRBV7-9 | TGTGCCAGCACCCCCCACGATTTTGATCCTAAGTTTACCTACGAGCAGTACTTC | CASTPHDFDPKFTYEQYF
TRBJ2-5 | NA | NA | TRBV11-2 | TGTGCCAGCAGCTTGGGACTTACACAAGAAACCCAGTACTTC | CASSLGLTQETQYF
TRBJ2-5 | NA | NA | TRBV11-1 | TGTGCCAGCAGCTTGGGCATAAAAGAGACCCAGTACTTC | CASSLGIKETQYF
TRBJ1-2 | NA | NA | TRBV6-5 | TGTGCCAGCAGTTACTCGTTGGGGGGGGCGGGTGGCTACACCTTC | CASSYSLGGAGGYTF
TRBJ1-5 | TRBD1 | NA | TRBV6-1 | TGTGCCAGCAGTGGGAGGGGGACAGGGGGAATAAATCAGCCCCAGCATTTT | CASSGRGTGGINQPQHF
TRBJ1-4 | NA | few | TRBV6-1 | TGTGCCAGCAGTGAAGCGCAGGGTGGGAATGAAAAACTGTTTTTT | CASSEAQGGNEKLFF
TRBJ1-5 | TRBD1 | NA | TRBV5-5 | TGTGCCAGCAGCTTGGGACAGGGGAGCAATCAGCCCCAGCATTTT | CASSLGQGSNQPQHF
TRBJ2-7 | TRBD1 | NA | TRBV7-9 | TGTGCCAGCAGCTTAGGTGGGACAGGGGGCTACGAGCAGTACTTC | CASSLGGTGGYEQYF
TRBJ1-6 | TRBD1 | few | TRBV25-1 | TGTGCCAGCAGCTGGGACAGGGATAATTCACCCCTCCACTTT | CASSWDRDNSPLHF
TRBJ2-1 | TRBD2 | NA | TRBV3-1/TRBV3-2 | TGTGCCAGCAGCCACGGTAGCGGGGGGGGCAATGAGCAGTTCTTC | CASSHGSGGGNEQFF